This T cell receptor beta chain derives from a study of blood T cell repertoires in COVID-19. Looking at the study overall: COVID-19 samples from acute and convalescent phases originated in the United States, Italy and Spain.

Original data processing: Scientists estimated how many nucleated cells there were by amplifying reference gene primers. TCRdb's table, derived via immunoSEQ multiplex PCR, lists solely in-frame clones and lacks some. V, J and clone size are those of that table, while D and trimming were read from the DNA. This table holds about 200,000 clones, 75% to 90% found once. V lost 3 bases to trimming and J lost 1 base, with 9 bases between them. Germline CDR1 DFQATT, CDR2 SNEGSKA (reference sequence). This CDR3 has 13 residues. The TCR comes from a man aged 55 to 70 with acute or convalescent COVID-19. The chain has TRBV20-1 and TRBJ1-1; D is unresolved. The sequenced sample consisted of peripheral blood. CDR3 nucleotide sequence: TGCAGTGCTAGTCCGGGGTGGAACACTGAAGCTTTCTTT. It codes for CSASPGWNTEAFF.